A single T cell receptor beta chain is shown here with its context. No antigen is known for it. The record originates from a study of blood T cells in healthy people across ages. Study observations and caveats: PBMCs were not sorted, which prevented a conclusive comparison of naive versus antigen-experienced cells. Among T cells, TCR beta diversity per million cells dropped roughly linearly as age rose.

RNA extraction gave at least 5 micrograms of total RNA per sample. The CDR3 totals 17 residues. Germline CDR1 and CDR2: SGHAT and FQNNGV. Trimming cost V 3 bases and J 5 bases; bases outside gene matches: 13. A second PCR, run for roughly 7 to 11 cycles, used a sample-barcoded 5' primer plus a J-beta primer mix. Each cDNA molecule was tagged by a template-switch adaptor with 12 random nucleotides. TCRdb analysed the 5' RACE reads with MiXCR anew, one entry per CDR3 protein. In the table there are 850,000 to 1,300,000 distinct CDR3 sequences, less than 50% of which are singletons. The sequence came from a woman aged 60 to 75 in good health. Sequenced material: blood. This sequence joins TRBV11-2 and TRBJ2-5; TRBD2 agrees at 9 bases. This CDR3 is CASSFATGGRAGETQYF. The CDR3 DNA reads as TGTGCCAGCAGCTTTGCCACTGGCGGGAGGGCGGGCGAGACCCAGTACTTC.